This TCR beta chain emerged from a study of shared clonotypes between healthy human individuals. Germline values: CDR1 SNHLY, CDR2 FYNNEI. Trimming took 6 bases from V and 3 from J, leaving 6 bases between them. The CDR3 is made up of 12 amino acids. Recent vaccinations or acute infections were absent in the healthy HIV-negative adult donors. Every donor was a Caucasian adult from Nashville, Tennessee. A note on this clone: Its antigen is not identified.

Sequenced by immunoSEQ multiplex PCR; TCRdb stores in-frame clones only, minus some. The sample lists over 400,000 clones, around 80% occurring once. Study conclusions and caveats: Genetic and exposure-history diversity was limited by the small donor number. In this cohort, only blood was sampled, and tissue repertoires likely differ.

This rearrangement joins TRBV2 to TRBJ2-1, with D possibly being TRBD1 (6 bases). This receptor was obtained from a middle-aged woman in good health. Some clones in this sample may be carry-over from other donors' samples. The sequencing sample was made of PBMCs. Written as DNA, the CDR3 is TGTGCCAGCAGGGACAGCTACAATGAGCAGTTCTTC. Its translation: CASRDSYNEQFF.